Here is one TCR beta chain with its context. Its specificity is not known. Some clones are missing from TCRdb's copy, which holds only in-frame ones; the method was immunoSEQ multiplex PCR. Here the sample spans 80,000 to 90,000 clones, roughly 90% being singletons. This specimen belongs to a study of T cell responses to AZD1222 COVID-19 vaccine. Study-level results: Along spike, vaccine-associated CD4 TCRs were found throughout, with dominance at 160-218 and 743-854. Spike-specific TCRs gained breadth and depth after people received two AZD1222 doses. Regions left unmutated in variants are reportedly the target of nearly half of spike-specific TCRs.

The V end lost 8 bases, the J end lost 8 bases, and 22 bases lay between the germline ends. Germline lookup yields CDR1 SGHRS and CDR2 YFSETQ. The length of the CDR3 is 15 residues. Sample: peripheral blood, taken on day 0 of MenACWY control vaccination. This chain joins TRBV5-1 and TRBJ1-4; D is perhaps TRBD1 (5 bases). The receptor comes from an adult in good health. The CDR3 loop is CASHANEGYGEKLFF. The CDR3 coding sequence is TGCGCCAGTCACGCCAATGAGGGGTACGGAGAAAAACTGTTTTTT.